One and the same sample provided the 28 T cell receptor beta chains below, sequenced in a study of shared clonotypes between healthy human individuals. Measured with immunoSEQ multiplex PCR; TCRdb has only the in-frame clones, and not every one. The sample holds about 600,000 clones, roughly 98% seen once. Naive CD8 cells lacked CD45RO, underwent positive selection for CCR7 and left out terminally differentiated effector memory CD45RA+ cells. The source material was naive CD8+ T cells sorted from blood. Every receptor here comes from a man aged 30 to 39 in good health.

This clone was seen once. The chain has TRBV10-2 and TRBJ2-7; D is undetermined. The CDR3 is 15 amino acids. The germline V gene has CDR1 WSHSY and CDR2 SAAADI. V was shortened by 6 bases and J by 4 bases, with 19 bases between the two germline ends. The CDR3 loop is CASSPEGWPDYEQYF. CDR3 nucleotides: TGCGCCAGCAGCCCTGAAGGGTGGCCGGATTACGAGCAGTACTTC.

This clone was detected only once. The chain has TRBV7-9 and TRBJ2-7; D is possibly TRBD1 (6 bases). CDR3 length: 16 residues. Germline lookup yields CDR1 SEHNR and CDR2 FQNEAQ (reference sequence). V lost 6 bases and J 0 bases, leaving 18 bases between the germline ends. The CDR3 region has the DNA TGTGCCAGCAGTCAGGGAAGAACAGGGCTCTCCTACGAGCAGTACTTC. Its protein is CASSQGRTGLSYEQYF.

This clone was counted between two and nine times. The chain joins TRBV27 to TRBJ2-7; D remains unclear. V lost 5 bases and J 3 bases, leaving 11 bases between the germline ends. The CDR3 has 13 residues. In germline, CDR1 is MNHEY, CDR2 SMNVEV (reference sequence). CDR3 DNA sequence: TGTGCCAGCAGTCCCTTGGTCTTCTACGAGCAGTACTTC. It codes for CASSPLVFYEQYF.

The rearrangement uses TRBV6-1 and TRBJ2-7, with TRBD1 as a possible D gene (6 bases). V gave up 6 bases and J gave up 4 bases, with 13 bases separating them. Germline V lookup: CDR1 MNHNS, CDR2 SASEGT. This CDR3 is built from 13 residues. For the CDR3, the DNA is TGTGCCAGCAGCAACAGGGTTTTGTACGAGCAGTACTTC. Translation: CASSNRVLYEQYF.

V usage is TRBV6-6 and J usage is TRBJ2-2, with a tentative D call TRBD2 (5 bases). CDR3 size: 13 residues. Trimming cost V 7 bases and J 4 bases, with 10 bases left between them. Per the germline V gene, CDR1 is MNHNY and CDR2 is SVGAGI (reference sequence). Here the CDR3 reads CASTGTTTGELFF. In nucleotides, the CDR3 is TGTGCCAGCACGGGAACTACCACCGGGGAGCTGTTTTTT.

This sequence joins TRBV15 and TRBJ1-1; D unresolved. With 1 base removed from V and 8 bases from J, the gap between germline ends came to 11 bases. Germline V gene lookup returns CDR1 LNHNV and CDR2 YYDKDF (reference sequence). The CDR3 is 13 residues long. The CDR3 loop reads CATSRGLGWEAFF. The CDR3 region has the DNA TGTGCCACCAGCAGAGGCCTAGGGTGGGAAGCTTTCTTT.

The chain couples TRBV4-3 to TRBJ2-7; D might be TRBD2 (5 bases). CDR3 length: 12 residues. The germline V gene encodes CDR1 LGHNA and CDR2 YSLEER. V lost 0 bases, J lost 7 bases, and 7 bases lay in between. Written as DNA, the CDR3 is TGCGCCAGCAGCCAAGATCGGAGGGAGCAGTACTTC. It is translated as CASSQDRREQYF.

In regard to this clone: Distinct nucleotide sequences in the sample also encode this CDR3. This rearrangement joins TRBV27 to TRBJ2-2; D unclear. From germline, CDR1 is MNHEY and CDR2 SMNVEV (reference sequence). The CDR3 totals 12 residues. Trimming pared 2 bases from V and 5 bases from J, leaving 3 bases between. Written as DNA, the CDR3 is TGTGCCAGCAGTTTAGCGACCGGGGAGCTGTTTTTT. Its translation is CASSLATGELFF.

The chain combines TRBV7-8 with TRBJ2-7, with no clear D. This CDR3 region has 15 residues. Deletions cut 2 bases from V and 1 base from J, with 12 bases between. The germline CDR1 and CDR2 sequences are SGHVS and FQNEAQ. Here the CDR3 reads CASSLLPGGSYEQYF. The DNA of the CDR3 is TGTGCCAGCAGCTTACTTCCTGGCGGATCCTACGAGCAGTACTTC.

The rearrangement links TRBV28 to TRBJ1-1; TRBD1 aligns across 10 bases. Germline V lookup: CDR1 MDHEN, CDR2 SYDVKM. J gave up 5 bases and V 5 bases, and 14 bases lay outside the gene matches. This CDR3 is 17 amino acids long. The CDR3 reads CASSPRTGGSVGTEAFF. CDR3 DNA sequence: TGTGCCAGCAGTCCGAGGACAGGGGGATCCGTGGGAACTGAAGCTTTCTTT.

The rearrangement joins TRBV2 to TRBJ2-7; a weak D match, TRBD1 (6 bases). Germline-derived CDR1 and CDR2 are SNHLY and FYNNEI. The V gene lost 4 bases and the J gene lost 5 bases, with 18 bases spanning the gap. The CDR3 has 15 amino acids. This CDR3 is CASSGLPDSRDEQYF. The DNA for the CDR3 is TGTGCCAGCAGTGGCCTCCCGGACAGCCGAGACGAGCAGTACTTC.

The V call is TRBV9, the J call TRBJ2-5; 10 positions agree with TRBD2. In germline, CDR1 is SGDLS, CDR2 YYNGEE. CDR3 length equals 15 residues. V lost 4 bases and J lost 6; bases outside the gene matches: 9. The CDR3 coding sequence is TGTGCCAGCAGCCCCGGGACTAGCGTTTCAAAGACCCAGTACTTC. Translated: CASSPGTSVSKTQYF.

The chain recombines TRBV28 with TRBJ2-1; 10 nucleotides align to TRBD1. The CDR3 runs to 19 residues. Germline assignment: CDR1 MDHEN and CDR2 SYDVKM. V dropped 6 bases and J dropped 0; count of bases not matched to a gene: 14. In nucleotides, the CDR3 is TGTGCCAGCAGGACCGGGACAGGGGTGAGGGAGGGCTCCTACAATGAGCAGTTCTTC. Protein sequence: CASRTGTGVREGSYNEQFF.

J is TRBJ2-3 and V is TRBV11-2, with D possibly matching TRBD1 (5 bases). CDR1 and CDR2 (germline): SGHAT, FQNNGV. The CDR3 runs to 14 residues. V lost 5 bases, J lost 1 base, and 10 bases lay in between. The CDR3 reads CASSPGIRTDTQYF. CDR3 DNA sequence: TGTGCCAGCAGCCCAGGGATTCGCACAGATACGCAGTATTTT.

DNA of the CDR3: TGCAGCGCCGAGACAGGGGCGGACGAGCAGTACTTC. This gives the protein CSAETGADEQYF. The V call is TRBV29-1, the J call TRBJ2-7, with 8 bases aligning to TRBD1. The germline gives CDR1 SQVTM, CDR2 ANQGSEA. This CDR3 contains 12 residues. V dropped 7 bases and J dropped 5; count of bases not matched to a gene: 7.

The chain recombines TRBV5-1 with TRBJ2-1; 7 nucleotides line up with TRBD2. This CDR3 spans 14 amino acids. V lost 6 bases and J lost 1; bases outside the gene matches: 4. Looked up from germline, CDR1 is SGHRS and CDR2 is YFSETQ. This chain's CDR3 is CASNPAGSYNEQFF. The CDR3, as DNA: TGCGCCAGCAACCCAGCGGGATCCTACAATGAGCAGTTCTTC.

J is TRBJ1-2 and V is TRBV11-2, with 8 bases lining up with TRBD1. Trimming took 4 bases from V and 0 from J; bases not matched to a gene: 4. Germline V gene data show CDR1 as SGHAT and CDR2 as FQNNGV. The CDR3 consists of 15 residues. The CDR3 sequence is CASSSTGEANYGYTF. The CDR3 region has the DNA TGTGCCAGCAGCTCGACAGGGGAAGCTAACTATGGCTACACCTTC.

This clone was seen just once. CDR3 amino acids: CASSERSGGNTEAFF. DNA for the CDR3: TGTGCCAGCAGTGAACGGAGTGGGGGGAACACTGAAGCTTTCTTT. The V and J genes are TRBV2 and TRBJ1-1, with D tentatively TRBD1 (5 bases). Looked up from germline, CDR1 is SNHLY and CDR2 is FYNNEI. The CDR3 loop spans 15 amino acids. The ends were cut back, 2 bases at V and 1 base at J, with 11 bases in the middle.

This chain joins TRBV9 and TRBJ2-2, with 7 bases that match TRBD2. The CDR3 sequence is 19 residues long. Germline V gene sequence: CDR1 SGDLS, CDR2 YYNGEE. The V segment lost 4 bases and the J segment 4 bases; nucleotides outside the gene matches: 19. CDR3 sequence: CASSPHRRGGPVGTGELFF. Written as DNA, the CDR3 is TGTGCCAGCAGCCCCCACAGGAGGGGAGGGCCGGTCGGCACCGGGGAGCTGTTTTTT.

The V call is TRBV5-5, the J call TRBJ1-2; D call uncertain. Germline loops: CDR1 SGHKS, CDR2 YYEKEE (reference sequence). CDR3 size: 15 residues. Trimming shortened V by 0 bases and J by 8 bases, and 17 bases separated the two germline ends. CDR3 sequence (DNA): TGTGCCAGCAGCTTGGGGACGGCCTTTTCCGGCGGCTACACCTTC. Translating gives CASSLGTAFSGGYTF. Together with reference TRBV5-5 and TRBJ1-2, the CDR3 gives the full variable domain: DAGVTQSPTHLIKTRGQQVTLRCSPISGHKSVSWYQQVLGQGPQFIFQYYEKEERGRGNFPDRFSARQFPNYSSELNVNALLLGDSALYLCASSLGTAFSGGYTFGSGTRLTVV.

The chain couples TRBV4-2 to TRBJ2-3, with D possibly being TRBD1 (6 bases). The CDR3 runs 15 residues. The V end was cut by 0 bases, the J end by 2 bases, with 9 bases between. Germline assignment: CDR1 LGHNA and CDR2 YNFKEQ. The CDR3 nucleotides read TGTGCCAGCAGCCAAGAACCAGGGGCCACAGATACGCAGTATTTT. It codes for CASSQEPGATDTQYF.

Points on this clone: This CDR3 is also generated by other DNA sequences in the sample. This chain links TRBV6-1 with TRBJ2-7; 7 nucleotides align to TRBD2. The V segment lost 1 base and the J segment 0 bases; nucleotides outside the gene matches: 3. CDR1 is MNHNS, CDR2 SASEGT, per germline. The CDR3 has 15 amino acids. This CDR3 reads CASSEVRGSSYEQYF. CDR3 nucleotides: TGTGCCAGCAGTGAAGTTCGCGGGAGCTCCTACGAGCAGTACTTC.

This sequence joins TRBV7-8 and TRBJ2-7; D perhaps matches TRBD2 (6 bases). The germline gives CDR1 SGHVS, CDR2 FQNEAQ. This CDR3 is built from 13 residues. Deletions cut 0 bases from V and 5 bases from J, with 8 bases between. The CDR3 protein is CASSLAWRDEQYF. The CDR3 coding sequence is TGTGCCAGCAGCTTAGCGTGGAGGGACGAGCAGTACTTC. The entire variable domain, with the rest obtained from reference TRBV7-8 and TRBJ2-7, is as follows: GAGVSQSPRYKVAKRGQDVALRCDPISGHVSLFWYQQALGQGPEFLTYFQNEAQLDKSGLPSDRFFAERPEGSVSTLKIQRTQQEDSAVYLCASSLAWRDEQYFGPGTRLTVT.

The chain joins TRBV19 to TRBJ1-5; possible D gene TRBD1, 6 bases. The germline CDR1 and CDR2 sequences are LNHDA and SQIVND (reference sequence). The V gene lost 3 bases and the J gene lost 4 bases, with 16 bases spanning the gap. The CDR3 length is 16 residues. The CDR3 DNA sequence: TGTGCCAGTAGTATGTTAGGGACACCAAGTAATCAGCCCCAGCATTTT. This codes for CASSMLGTPSNQPQHF.

The rearrangement uses TRBV6-1 and TRBJ2-2; no clear D gene. Germline CDR1 is MNHNS and CDR2 is SASEGT. The CDR3 sequence is 16 residues long. V lost 2 bases to trimming and J lost 6 bases, with 16 bases between them. The CDR3: CASSEYESIESGELFF. The CDR3 DNA reads as TGTGCCAGCAGTGAATATGAGTCCATAGAGTCCGGGGAGCTGTTTTTT.

The gene calls are TRBV28 and TRBJ1-1; D call uncertain. There are 14 residues in the CDR3. Germline V CDR1 and CDR2: MDHEN, SYDVKM. V dropped 3 bases and J dropped 4 bases, with 12 bases sitting between them. The CDR3 reads CASSFRPASTEAFF. CDR3 nucleotide sequence: TGTGCCAGCAGTTTTCGGCCTGCGAGCACTGAAGCTTTCTTT.

The chain recombines TRBV7-6 with TRBJ2-3; D gene ambiguous. Trimming removed 2 bases from V and 2 bases from J, with 8 bases in between. The germline V gene has CDR1 SGHVS and CDR2 FNYEAQ. The CDR3 totals 14 residues. The CDR3 nucleotides are TGTGCCAGCAGCTTAAACCCGTACACAGATACGCAGTATTTT. It is translated as CASSLNPYTDTQYF. Filled out from reference TRBV7-6 and TRBJ2-3, the complete variable domain reads GAGVSQSPRYKVTKRGQDVALRCDPISGHVSLYWYRQALGQGPEFLTYFNYEAQQDKSGLPNDRFSAERPEGSISTLTIQRTEQRDSAMYRCASSLNPYTDTQYFGPGTRLTVL.

This clone has just one count. The chain's CDR3 is CASSPSLAGAYQETQYF. CDR3 sequence (DNA): TGTGCCAGCAGCCCAAGTTTAGCGGGAGCGTACCAAGAGACCCAGTACTTC. This sequence joins TRBV9 and TRBJ2-5; 9 bases match TRBD2. CDR1 and CDR2 from the germline V gene are SGDLS and YYNGEE. J gave up 0 bases and V 4 bases, and 10 bases lay outside the gene matches. This CDR3 is 17 amino acids long.